Each of the 14 T cell receptor beta chains below was sequenced from the same sample in a study of shared clonotypes between healthy human individuals. Only in-frame clones appear in the TCRdb table, and some are missing; sequencing was by immunoSEQ multiplex PCR. This table has 950,000 to 1,200,000 clones, around 77% appearing once. Sequenced sample: memory CD4+ T cells from PBMCs. Noted subset: CD45RA-negative fraction. The origin of the receptors is a man aged 18 to 30 in good health. Some clones in this sample may be carry-over from other donors' samples.

The J gene is TRBJ1-3, the V gene TRBV5-1; no firm D call. CDR3 length equals 16 residues. Trimming shortened V by 0 bases and J by 0 bases, and 10 bases separated the two germline ends. CDR1 and CDR2 from the germline V gene are SGHRS and YFSETQ. This chain's CDR3 is CASSLAYGYSGNTIYF. In nucleotides, the CDR3 is TGCGCCAGCAGCTTGGCCTATGGGTACTCTGGAAACACCATATATTTT.

The chain has TRBV28 and TRBJ1-2, with 7 positions matching TRBD1. Germline V CDR1 and CDR2: MDHEN, SYDVKM. This CDR3 spans 18 amino acids. V lost 11 bases to trimming and J lost 1 base; unmatched junction nucleotides: 22. The CDR3 coding sequence is TGTGCCGTCAGGGGGGGAGGACTTCCCACGGCTATTAACTATGGCTACACCTTC. The encoded protein is CAVRGGGLPTAINYGYTF.

The chain employs TRBV9 and TRBJ1-1; possibly TRBD1 for D (5 bases). Germline CDR1 and CDR2: SGDLS and YYNGEE. V was cut by 3 bases and J by 1 base, with 10 bases left in between. The CDR3 is 14 residues long. CDR3 DNA: TGTGCCAGCAGCGGGGGGGAGAGGAACACTGAAGCTTTCTTT. It specifies CASSGGERNTEAFF.

V usage is TRBV7-9 and J usage is TRBJ1-2; D might be TRBD1 (6 bases). Germline V gene data show CDR1 as SEHNR and CDR2 as FQNEAQ (reference sequence). This CDR3 contains 16 residues. V lost 5 bases, J lost 1 base, and 17 bases lay in between. DNA of the CDR3: TGTGCCAGCAGCATAAACCGGGACACCCTTAACTATGGCTACACCTTC. Its translation is CASSINRDTLNYGYTF.

The chain carries TRBV15 and TRBJ2-7; D gene uncertain. The CDR3 runs 13 residues. V was pared by 0 bases and J by 3 bases, with 6 bases between. CDR1 is LNHNV, CDR2 YYDKDF, per germline (reference sequence). The DNA for the CDR3 is TGTGCCACCAGCAGAGATAGGGACTACGAGCAGTACTTC. Its protein is CATSRDRDYEQYF. Supplemented by reference TRBV15 and TRBJ2-7, the full variable domain reads DAMVIQNPRYQVTQFGKPVTLSCSQTLNHNVMYWYQQKSSQAPKLLFHYYDKDFNNEADTPDNFQSRRPNTSFCFLDIRSPGLGDTAMYLCATSRDRDYEQYFGPGTRLTVT.

The gene calls are TRBV18 and TRBJ2-7; 11 bases fit TRBD1. J was trimmed by 7 bases and V by 6 bases; bases with no gene match: 8. Germline CDR1 and CDR2: KGHSH and LQKENI. The CDR3 is made up of 14 amino acids. The CDR3 sequence: CASSPGQGGGEQYF. CDR3 bases: TGTGCCAGCTCTCCGGGACAGGGGGGAGGAGAGCAGTACTTC.

This clone was seen only a few times. The V and J genes are TRBV5-1 and TRBJ1-2; TRBD1 matches 8 bases. In germline, CDR1 is SGHRS, CDR2 YFSETQ. CDR3 length: 14 residues. V shed 5 bases, J shed 1 base, and the junction held 4 bases outside the gene matches. The CDR3 DNA is TGCGCCAGCAGTGGCAGGGGGCATAACTATGGCTACACCTTC. Translating gives CASSGRGHNYGYTF. Variable domain in full (rest from reference TRBV5-1 and TRBJ1-2): KAGVTQTPRYLIKTRGQQVTLSCSPISGHRSVSWYQQTPGQGLQFLFEYFSETQRNKGNFPGRFSGRQFSNSRSEMNVSTLELGDSALYLCASSGRGHNYGYTFGSGTRLTVV.

The chain employs TRBV5-4 and TRBJ1-1; D is undetermined. Germline loops: CDR1 SGHNT, CDR2 YYREEE (reference sequence). The CDR3 contains 15 residues. Trimming left V 4 bases short and J 0 bases short, with 13 bases between. Here the CDR3 reads CASSPEIGLNTEAFF. The CDR3 nucleotides read TGTGCCAGCAGCCCAGAGATAGGTCTGAACACTGAAGCTTTCTTT.

This clone has a single count. A single base separates this from a much larger clone, so it may be a read error. The chain couples TRBV7-2 to TRBJ1-3; no firm D call. The CDR3 extends over 14 amino acids. In germline, CDR1 is SGHTA, CDR2 FQGNSA. The germline V and J ends were trimmed by 1 base and 0 bases, with 4 bases remaining between them. Here the CDR3 reads CASSLDSSGNTIYF. CDR3 in DNA: TGTGCCAGCAGCTTAGACAGCTCTGGAAACACCATATATTTT. The complete variable domain, with remaining parts taken from reference TRBV7-2 and TRBJ1-3, reads GAGVSQSPSNKVTEKGKDVELRCDPISGHTALYWYRQSLGQGLEFLIYFQGNSAPDKSGLPSDRFSAERTGGSVSTLTIQRTQQEDSAVYLCASSLDSSGNTIYFGEGSWLTVV.

Concerning this clone: Other DNA sequences in the sample encode the same CDR3. The J gene is TRBJ2-3, the V gene TRBV7-3; perhaps TRBD2 as D (6 bases). Germline V gene lookup returns CDR1 SGHTA and CDR2 FQGTGA. Trimming shortened V by 5 bases and J by 4 bases, and 13 bases separated the two germline ends. The CDR3 length is 14 residues. The CDR3 loop reads CASSLGGAPDTQYF. In DNA, the CDR3 is TGTGCCAGCAGCCTGGGCGGGGCTCCAGATACGCAGTATTTT.

The J gene is TRBJ1-1, the V gene TRBV6-5; possibly TRBD1 for D (6 bases). The germline V gene has CDR1 MNHEY and CDR2 SVGAGI. The CDR3 totals 13 residues. Between the trimmed V and J ends, which lost 4 bases and 11 bases, there was a span of 17 bases. The CDR3: CASSSMAGTRAFF. CDR3 nucleotide sequence: TGTGCCAGCAGTTCCATGGCGGGGACACGGGCTTTCTTT.

The chain recombines TRBV7-9 with TRBJ1-2; D is unresolved. Germline V gene sequence: CDR1 SEHNR, CDR2 FQNEAQ (reference sequence). Trimming took 5 bases from V and 0 from J, leaving 19 bases between them. The CDR3 has 17 residues. The CDR3 sequence is CASSLRAGAHSNYGYTF. CDR3 nucleotides: TGTGCCAGCAGCCTCCGGGCCGGTGCCCATTCTAACTATGGCTACACCTTC.

V gene TRBV4-1 combines with J gene TRBJ2-7; the match to TRBD1 covers 7 bases. Unmatched junction bases numbered 16, after V lost 3 bases and J lost 2 bases. Germline V gene data show CDR1 as MGHRA and CDR2 as YSYEKL. There are 18 residues in the CDR3. The CDR3 reads CASSHRHLTGNTTYEQYF. The CDR3 nucleotides are TGCGCCAGCAGCCACCGGCACCTGACAGGGAATACTACCTACGAGCAGTACTTC.

This sequence joins TRBV19 and TRBJ1-2; TRBD1 is a possible D gene (5 bases). CDR1 and CDR2 (germline): LNHDA, SQIVND (reference sequence). The CDR3 sequence is 13 residues long. Trimming took off 4 bases at V and 8 bases at J, with 14 bases between the two ends. The CDR3 nucleotides are TGTGCCAGTAGTACGGGACCATTGTCGGGCTACACCTTC. Protein sequence: CASSTGPLSGYTF.